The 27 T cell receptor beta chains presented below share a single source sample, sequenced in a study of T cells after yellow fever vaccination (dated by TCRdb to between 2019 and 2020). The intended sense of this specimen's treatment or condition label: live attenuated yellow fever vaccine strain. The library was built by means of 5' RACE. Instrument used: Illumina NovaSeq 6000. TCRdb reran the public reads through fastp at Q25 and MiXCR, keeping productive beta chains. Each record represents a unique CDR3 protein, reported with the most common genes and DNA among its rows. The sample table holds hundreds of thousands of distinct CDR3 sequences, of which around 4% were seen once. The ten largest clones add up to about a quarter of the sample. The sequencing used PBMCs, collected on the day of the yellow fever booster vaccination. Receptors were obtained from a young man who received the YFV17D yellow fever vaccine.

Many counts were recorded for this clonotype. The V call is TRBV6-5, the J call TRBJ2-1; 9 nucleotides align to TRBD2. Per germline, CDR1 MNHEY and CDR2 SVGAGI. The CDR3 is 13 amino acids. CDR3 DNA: TGTGCGAGTTGCGCGGGGGGGCTCAATGAGCAGTTCTTC. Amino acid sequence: CASCAGGLNEQFF.

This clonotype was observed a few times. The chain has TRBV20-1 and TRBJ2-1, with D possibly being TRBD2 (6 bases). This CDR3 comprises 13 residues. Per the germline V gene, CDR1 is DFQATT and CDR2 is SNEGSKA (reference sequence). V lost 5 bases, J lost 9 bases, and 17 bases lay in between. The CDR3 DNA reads TGCAGTGCTCCGGGACTGATTTTTGGTGAGCAGTTCTTC. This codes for CSAPGLIFGEQFF.

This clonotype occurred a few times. CDR3 loop: CASRRGGAWSPLHF. The CDR3 DNA is TGTGCCAGCAGAAGGGGGGGCGCTTGGTCACCCCTCCACTTT. This chain joins TRBV12-3 or TRBV12-4 and TRBJ1-6; possibly TRBD1 for D (6 bases). V was pared by 6 bases and J by 10 bases, with 16 bases between. The CDR3 extends over 14 amino acids.

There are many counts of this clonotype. The CDR3 DNA reads TGTGCCAGCAGTCCCTCGGTCCTATCACCGATAGATACGCAGTATTTT. It translates to CASSPSVLSPIDTQYF. The V and J genes are TRBV28 and TRBJ2-3; D gene unclear. The length of the CDR3 is 16 residues. The germline V gene has CDR1 MDHEN and CDR2 SYDVKM. The V gene lost 5 bases and the J gene lost 5 bases, with 20 bases spanning the gap.

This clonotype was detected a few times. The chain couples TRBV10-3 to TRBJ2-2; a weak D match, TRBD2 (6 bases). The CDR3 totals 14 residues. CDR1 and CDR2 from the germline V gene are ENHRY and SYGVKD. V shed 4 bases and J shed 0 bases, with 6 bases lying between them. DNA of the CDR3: TGTGCCATCAGTGGCGGGGCGAACACCGGGGAGCTGTTTTTT. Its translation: CAISGGANTGELFF.

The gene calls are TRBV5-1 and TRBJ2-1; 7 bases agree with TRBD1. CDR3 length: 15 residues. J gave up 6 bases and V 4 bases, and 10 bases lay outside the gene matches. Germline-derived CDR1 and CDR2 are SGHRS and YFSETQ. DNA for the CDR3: TGCGCCAGCAGCCCGGGACAGCCGAAGGGCAATGAGCAGTTCTTC. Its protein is CASSPGQPKGNEQFF.

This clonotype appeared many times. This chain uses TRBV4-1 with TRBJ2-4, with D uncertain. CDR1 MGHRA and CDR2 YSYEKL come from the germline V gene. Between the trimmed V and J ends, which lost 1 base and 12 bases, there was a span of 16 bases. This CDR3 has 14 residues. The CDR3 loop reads CASSQGPVGSNQYF. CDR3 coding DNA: TGCGCCAGCAGCCAAGGCCCAGTCGGTAGCAATCAGTACTTC.

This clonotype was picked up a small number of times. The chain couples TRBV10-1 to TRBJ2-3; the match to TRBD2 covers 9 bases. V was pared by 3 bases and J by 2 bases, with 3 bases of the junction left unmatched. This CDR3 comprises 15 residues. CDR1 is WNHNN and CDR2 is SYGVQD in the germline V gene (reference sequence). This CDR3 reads CASSEAGGNTDTQYF. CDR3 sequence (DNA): TGCGCCAGCAGTGAAGCGGGGGGAAACACAGATACGCAGTATTTT.

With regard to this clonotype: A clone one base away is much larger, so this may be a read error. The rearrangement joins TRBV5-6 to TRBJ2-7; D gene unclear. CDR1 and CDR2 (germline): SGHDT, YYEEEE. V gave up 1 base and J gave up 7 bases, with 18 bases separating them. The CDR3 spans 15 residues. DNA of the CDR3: TGTGCCAGCAGCTTGTTGGGGATTTCCTACAATGAGCAGTACTTC. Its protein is CASSLLGISYNEQYF.

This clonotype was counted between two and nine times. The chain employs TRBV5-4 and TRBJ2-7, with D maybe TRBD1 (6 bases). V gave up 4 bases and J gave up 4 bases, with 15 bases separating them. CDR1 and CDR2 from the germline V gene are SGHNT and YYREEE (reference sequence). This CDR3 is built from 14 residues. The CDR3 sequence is CASSTTGAAYEQYF. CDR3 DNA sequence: TGTGCCAGCAGCACGACAGGTGCGGCGTACGAGCAGTACTTC.

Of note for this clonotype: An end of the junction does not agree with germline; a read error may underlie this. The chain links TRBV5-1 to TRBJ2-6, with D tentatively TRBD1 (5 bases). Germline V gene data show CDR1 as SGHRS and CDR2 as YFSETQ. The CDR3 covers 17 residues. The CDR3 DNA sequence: TGCGCCAGCAGCTTGGGGTTCCTGTACTCTGGGGCCAACGTCCTGGCTTTC. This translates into CASSLGFLYSGANVLAF.

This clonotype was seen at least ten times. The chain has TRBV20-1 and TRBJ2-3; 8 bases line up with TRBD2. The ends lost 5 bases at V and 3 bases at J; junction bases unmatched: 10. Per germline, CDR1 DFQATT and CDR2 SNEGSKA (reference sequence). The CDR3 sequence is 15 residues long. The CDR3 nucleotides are TGCAGTGCTTTCCAGCGGGGGAGGGGGACAGATACGCAGTATTTT. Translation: CSAFQRGRGTDTQYF.

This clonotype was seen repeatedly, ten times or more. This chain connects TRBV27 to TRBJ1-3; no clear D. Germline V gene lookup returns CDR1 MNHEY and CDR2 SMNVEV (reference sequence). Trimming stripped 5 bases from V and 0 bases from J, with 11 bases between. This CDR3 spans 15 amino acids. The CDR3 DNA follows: TGTGCCAGCAGTCTAGGGCTTCACTCTGGAAACACCATATATTTT. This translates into CASSLGLHSGNTIYF.

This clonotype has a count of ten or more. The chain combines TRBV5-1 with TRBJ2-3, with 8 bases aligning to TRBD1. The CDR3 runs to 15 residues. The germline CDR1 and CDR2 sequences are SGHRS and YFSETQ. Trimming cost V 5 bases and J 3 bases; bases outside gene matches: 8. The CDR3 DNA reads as TGCGCCAGCAGGCTTCAAACAGGGGGGACAGATACGCAGTATTTT. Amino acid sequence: CASRLQTGGTDTQYF.

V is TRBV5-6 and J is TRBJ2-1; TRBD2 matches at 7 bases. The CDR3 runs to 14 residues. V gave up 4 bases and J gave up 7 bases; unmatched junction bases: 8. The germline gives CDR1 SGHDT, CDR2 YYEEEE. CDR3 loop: CASSQAGRPNEQFF. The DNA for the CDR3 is TGTGCCAGCAGCCAAGCGGGGAGGCCGAATGAGCAGTTCTTC.

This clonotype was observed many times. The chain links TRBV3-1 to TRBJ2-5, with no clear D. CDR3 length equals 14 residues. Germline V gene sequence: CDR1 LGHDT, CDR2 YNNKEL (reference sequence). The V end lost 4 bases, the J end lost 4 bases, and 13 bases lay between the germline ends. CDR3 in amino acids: CASSLEAGAETQYF. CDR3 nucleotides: TGTGCCAGCAGCCTTGAGGCAGGCGCAGAGACCCAGTACTTC.

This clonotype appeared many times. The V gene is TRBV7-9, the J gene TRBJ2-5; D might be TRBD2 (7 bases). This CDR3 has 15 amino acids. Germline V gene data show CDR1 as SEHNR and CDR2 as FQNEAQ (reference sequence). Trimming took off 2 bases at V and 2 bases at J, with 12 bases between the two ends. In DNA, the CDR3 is TGTGCCAGCAGCTTAAAAGGGGGACTACAAGAGACCCAGTACTTC. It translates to CASSLKGGLQETQYF.

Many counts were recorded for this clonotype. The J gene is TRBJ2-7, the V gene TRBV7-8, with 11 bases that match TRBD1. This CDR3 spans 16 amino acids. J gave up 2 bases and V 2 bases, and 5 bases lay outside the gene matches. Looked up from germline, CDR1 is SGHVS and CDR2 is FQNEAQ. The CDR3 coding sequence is TGTGCCAGCAGCTTAACCGGGACAGGGGGGACCTACGAGCAGTACGTC. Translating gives CASSLTGTGGTYEQYV.

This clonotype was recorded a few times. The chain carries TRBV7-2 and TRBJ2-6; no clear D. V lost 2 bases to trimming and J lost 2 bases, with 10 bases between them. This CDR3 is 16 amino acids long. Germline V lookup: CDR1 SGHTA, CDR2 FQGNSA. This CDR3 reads CASSLKGGAGANVLTF. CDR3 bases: TGTGCCAGCAGCTTAAAGGGTGGAGCTGGGGCCAACGTCCTGACTTTC.

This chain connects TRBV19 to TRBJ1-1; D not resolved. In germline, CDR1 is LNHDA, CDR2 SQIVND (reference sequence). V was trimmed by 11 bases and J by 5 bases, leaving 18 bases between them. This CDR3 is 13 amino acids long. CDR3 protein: CAGYSGRSTEAFF. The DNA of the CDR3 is TGTGCCGGATACAGCGGGAGGAGTACTGAAGCTTTCTTT.

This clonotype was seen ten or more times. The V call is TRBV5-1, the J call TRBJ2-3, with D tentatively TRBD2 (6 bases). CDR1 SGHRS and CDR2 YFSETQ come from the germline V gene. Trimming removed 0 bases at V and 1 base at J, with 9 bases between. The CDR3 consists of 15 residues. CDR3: CASSLVPGGTDTQYF. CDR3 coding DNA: TGCGCCAGCAGCTTGGTTCCGGGGGGCACAGATACGCAGTATTTT.

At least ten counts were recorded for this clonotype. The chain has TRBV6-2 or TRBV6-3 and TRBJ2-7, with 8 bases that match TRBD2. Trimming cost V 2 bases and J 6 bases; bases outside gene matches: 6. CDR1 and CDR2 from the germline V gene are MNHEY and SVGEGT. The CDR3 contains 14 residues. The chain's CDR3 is CASSYAGLGSEQYV. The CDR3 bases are TGTGCCAGCAGTTACGCGGGACTAGGCAGCGAGCAGTACGTC.

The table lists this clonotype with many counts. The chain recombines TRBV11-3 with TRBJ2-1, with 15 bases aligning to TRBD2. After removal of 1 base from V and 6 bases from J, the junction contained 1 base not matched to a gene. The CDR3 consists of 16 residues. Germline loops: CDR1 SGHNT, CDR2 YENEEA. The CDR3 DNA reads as TGTGCCAGCAGCTTAGGGACTAGCGGGGGGGCCAATGAGCAGTTCTTC. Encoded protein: CASSLGTSGGANEQFF.

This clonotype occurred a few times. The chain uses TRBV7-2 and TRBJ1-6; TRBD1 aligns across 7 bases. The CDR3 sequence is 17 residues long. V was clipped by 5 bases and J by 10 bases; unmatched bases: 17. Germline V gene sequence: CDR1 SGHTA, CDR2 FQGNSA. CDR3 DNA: TGTGCCAGCAGCCCAGGGGGTCGGGATCTGTCGGGCTCACCCCTCCACTTT. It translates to CASSPGGRDLSGSPLHF.

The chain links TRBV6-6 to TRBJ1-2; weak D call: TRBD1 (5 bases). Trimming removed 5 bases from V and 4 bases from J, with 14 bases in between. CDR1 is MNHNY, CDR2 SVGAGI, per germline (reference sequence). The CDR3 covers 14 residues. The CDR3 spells CASSTSPGTYGYTF. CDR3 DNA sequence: TGTGCCAGCAGTACTTCTCCGGGGACCTATGGCTACACCTTC.

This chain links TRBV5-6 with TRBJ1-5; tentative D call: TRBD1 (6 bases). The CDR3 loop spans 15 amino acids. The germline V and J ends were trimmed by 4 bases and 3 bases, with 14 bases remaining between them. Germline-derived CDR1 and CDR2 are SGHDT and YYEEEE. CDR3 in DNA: TGTGCCAGCAGCAATCTCGACAGGATCAATCAGCCCCAGCATTTT. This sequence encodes CASSNLDRINQPQHF.

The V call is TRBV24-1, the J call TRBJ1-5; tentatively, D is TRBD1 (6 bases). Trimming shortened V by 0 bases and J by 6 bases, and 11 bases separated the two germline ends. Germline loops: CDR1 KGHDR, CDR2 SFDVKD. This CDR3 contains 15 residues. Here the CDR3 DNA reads TGTGCCACCAGTGATTTGGGACAGTCCTGTCAGCCCCAGCATTTT. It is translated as CATSDLGQSCQPQHF.